The rows below give T cell receptor beta chains drawn from one sample of a study of response to subunit inactivated influenza vaccine. TCRdb re-called the RT-PCR reads with MiXCR, one entry per CDR3 protein. The sample yields hundreds of thousands of distinct CDR3 sequences, 25% seen once. The material sequenced was CD4+ T cells sorted from PBMCs, taken about 5 days after vaccination. Every receptor here comes from a man in his fifties or sixties who received an inactivated influenza vaccine. CDR3s include the opening cysteine and the closing phenylalanine or tryptophan. D genes are given only for firm matches. The size of a clone is reported for some rows only, either as once, few or many, or as a class for expanded clones.

>TRBJ2-1|TRBV6-5|-|-
TGTGCCAGCAGTTCCGGGCGGAGGGTACGCAATGAGCAGTTCTTC
CASSSGRRVRNEQFF
>TRBJ1-6|TRBV30|few|-
TGTGCCTGGAGTATTAGTAGGGCTCGGAATTCACCCCTCCACTTT
CAWSISRARNSPLHF
>TRBJ2-1|TRBV29-1|-|TRBD2
TGCAGCGTTGAGTATCGGGAGGGCCGGTACAATGAGCAGTTCTTC
CSVEYREGRYNEQFF
>TRBJ2-5|TRBV12-3/TRBV12-4|-|-
TGTGCCAGCAGCCGGATCTGGGGCGGGACCCAGTACTTC
CASSRIWGGTQYF
>TRBJ1-1|TRBV7-9|-|-
TGTGCCAGCAGCTTAGTTGGTAGGGAGAACACTGAAGCTTTCTTT
CASSLVGRENTEAFF
>TRBJ2-5|TRBV20-1|-|-
TGCAGTGCTAGAGTGCGGCTACAAGAGACCCAGTACTTC
CSARVRLQETQYF
>TRBJ2-3|TRBV10-3|-|-
TGTGCCGCCAGAAGCGGACGATCCGGAGATACGCAGTATTTT
CAARSGRSGDTQYF
>TRBJ2-5|TRBV7-8|few|TRBD2
TGTGCCAGCAGCTTAGGAGCGGGGGAAGAGACCCAGTACTTC
CASSLGAGEETQYF
>TRBJ2-2|TRBV5-6|few|TRBD1
TGTGCCAGCAGAGCAGGAGGACAGGGTATCTCCGGGGAGCTGTTTTTT
CASRAGGQGISGELFF
>TRBJ1-5|TRBV5-1|-|TRBD1
TGCGCCAGCAGCCCCGGGACAGGGGAACGGCCCCAGCATTTT
CASSPGTGERPQHF
>TRBJ1-1|TRBV6-6|few|TRBD1
TGTGCCAGCAGTTACGGTCGGGACAGGGCTTTCTTT
CASSYGRDRAFF
>TRBJ2-7|TRBV6-2/TRBV6-3|-|-
TGTGCCAGCACCCCAGAGACTGCCTCCTACGAGCAGTACTTC
CASTPETASYEQYF
>TRBJ2-5|TRBV27|-|TRBD2
TGTGCCAGCAGACCGGGACTAGCGAGGGAGACCCAGTACTTC
CASRPGLARETQYF
>TRBJ2-1|TRBV11-2|-|-
TGTGCCAGCAGCTTAGATACAGATTTCAATGAGCAGTTCTTC
CASSLDTDFNEQFF
>TRBJ2-2|TRBV6-1|few|-
TGTGCCAGCAGTGCGAAAGGAGGGTTTAACACCGGGGAGCTGTTTTTT
CASSAKGGFNTGELFF
>TRBJ2-3|TRBV4-2|-|-
TGTGCCAGCAGCCAAGACGCCCTTGGGAGGGGGCAAGATACGCAGTATTTT
CASSQDALGRGQDTQYF
>TRBJ1-1|TRBV24-1|-|TRBD1
TGTGCCACCAGAGAGGGGGCGCGGGGGGCAACGAACACTGAAGCTTTCTTT
CATREGARGATNTEAFF
>TRBJ2-7|TRBV15|-|-
TGTGCCACCAGCAGAGCCCGTTACGAGCAGTACTTC
CATSRARYEQYF
>TRBJ2-3|TRBV10-3|-|-
TGTGCCATCAGTGAGCCTAGGACTACGCAGTATTTT
CAISEPRTTQYF
>TRBJ2-1|TRBV5-6|many|-
TGTGCCAGCAGTTCCAGAGGGGTCGCGTCCTACAATGAGCAGTTCTTC
CASSSRGVASYNEQFF
>TRBJ1-2|TRBV30|few|-
TGTGCCTGGGATAATATTGGCTACACCTTC
CAWDNIGYTF
>TRBJ2-1|TRBV5-1|few|TRBD2
TGCGCCAGCAGCTCGCTTTTATCGGGGGGGTTGATTGAGCAGTTCTTC
CASSSLLSGGLIEQFF
>TRBJ2-1|TRBV29-1|few|-
TGCAGCGTTGCTTGGGGGGTCGTGCAGTTCTTC
CSVAWGVVQFF
>TRBJ2-7|TRBV7-9|-|TRBD1
TGTGCCAGCAGCCGCCACGGGACAGGGTATCCCTACGAGCAGTACTTC
CASSRHGTGYPYEQYF
>TRBJ2-1|TRBV6-2/TRBV6-3|-|TRBD2
TGTGCCAGCACCGGTAGCGGGCGAAGCTCCTACAATGAGCAGTTCTTC
CASTGSGRSSYNEQFF
>TRBJ2-5|TRBV7-2|few|-
TGTGCCAGCAGCTTAGGTCGACTGGCGGGGGAGACCCAGTACTTC
CASSLGRLAGETQYF
>TRBJ1-2|TRBV4-3|-|-
TGCGCCAGCAGCCAAGGGTTAGGGACGGATGGCTACACCTTC
CASSQGLGTDGYTF
>TRBJ2-1|TRBV7-2|-|-
TGTGCCAGCAGCTTAGTCTGGGGAGATGAGCAGTTCTTC
CASSLVWGDEQFF
>TRBJ2-1|TRBV15|few|TRBD1
TGTGCCACCAGGAGCAGTCAGGGGGCGAGCTCCTACAATGAGCAGTTCTTC
CATRSSQGASSYNEQFF
>TRBJ2-1|TRBV5-1|-|-
TGCGCCAGCAGCTTGGATGGACAGACGTACAATGAGCAGTTCTTC
CASSLDGQTYNEQFF
>TRBJ2-1|TRBV20-1|-|-
TGCAGTACCCGACTGGGCTCCTACAATGAGCAGTTCTTC
CSTRLGSYNEQFF
>TRBJ2-3|TRBV7-9|-|-
TGTGCCAGCAGCCCTCGACCAGCACACGACTGGGCAGATACGCAGTATTTT
CASSPRPAHDWADTQYF
>TRBJ2-7|TRBV12-3/TRBV12-4|many|TRBD1
TGTGCCAGCAGCCCTACAGGGGGCGAGCAGTACTTC
CASSPTGGEQYF
>TRBJ2-7|TRBV20-1|few|-
TGCAGTGCTTTCGACTACGAGCAGTACTTC
CSAFDYEQYF
>TRBJ2-1|TRBV4-3|-|TRBD2
TGCGCCAGCAGCCAAGTAAGAGCGTGGGCCCCCGGGAGGGCTTCAAATGAGCAGTTCTTC
CASSQVRAWAPGRASNEQFF
>TRBJ2-1|TRBV11-2|few|TRBD2
TGTGCCAGCAGCTTAGATCGACTAGCCTCCTACAATGAGCAGTTCTTC
CASSLDRLASYNEQFF
>TRBJ2-1|TRBV20-1|-|-
TGCAGTGGTTCGTCAGGATACTACGATGAGCAGTTCTTC
CSGSSGYYDEQFF
>TRBJ2-3|TRBV29-1|-|TRBD1
TGCAGCGTCCCTGAAGACAGGGTGGCAACAGATACGCAGTATTTT
CSVPEDRVATDTQYF
>TRBJ2-3|TRBV5-1|-|-
TGCGCCAGCAGCCCCGCAGGGTCCCTCTTCACAGATACGCAGTATTTT
CASSPAGSLFTDTQYF
>TRBJ1-6|TRBV12-3/TRBV12-4|many|-
TGTGCCAGCAGTTACCGACAGTCACCCCTCCACTTT
CASSYRQSPLHF
>TRBJ2-3|TRBV10-3|-|TRBD1
TGTGCCATCAACTCAGGGGGCGGCCGCACAGATACGCAGTATTTT
CAINSGGGRTDTQYF
>TRBJ2-1|TRBV4-2|-|TRBD2
TGTGCCAGCAGCCCCTTCCGGACTAGCGGGACCTTCTATGGTTCCTCCTACAATGAGCAGTTCTTC
CASSPFRTSGTFYGSSYNEQFF
>TRBJ2-5|TRBV5-4|-|-
TGTGCCAGCAAAAGGGACCGATCTGGGGAGACCCAGTACTTC
CASKRDRSGETQYF
>TRBJ2-7|TRBV3-1|-|-
TGTGCCAGCAGCCAGGCCCTTCGGGAGCAGTACTTC
CASSQALREQYF
>TRBJ2-1|TRBV5-1|-|TRBD2
TGCGCCAGCAGCGGACTAGCGGGGGGATTCAATGAGCAGTTCTTC
CASSGLAGGFNEQFF
>TRBJ2-1|TRBV12-3/TRBV12-4|many|TRBD2
TGTGCCAGCAGCCCACTAGCGGGGGGCTACAATGAGCAGTTCTTC
CASSPLAGGYNEQFF
>TRBJ2-3|TRBV24-1|few|TRBD2
TGTGCCACCAGCCCCTCTAGCGGGGGGGCCGTTGTCGGCACAGATACGCAGTATTTT
CATSPSSGGAVVGTDTQYF
>TRBJ2-2|TRBV5-5|-|TRBD2
TGTGCCAGCAGCTTTAGCGGGGGGAACCTGAACACCGGGGAGCTGTTTTTT
CASSFSGGNLNTGELFF